This T cell receptor beta chain came from a study of blood T cell repertoires in COVID-19. About the study: T cells, B-cell-depleted T cells, or PBMCs provided the cDNA or gDNA that served as material.

Sequencing was performed with immunoSEQ multiplex PCR; in TCRdb, only in-frame clones are kept and a portion is missing. The sample records about 170,000 clones, 70% to 90% being singletons. Trimming removed 5 bases from V and 3 bases from J, with 8 bases in between. CDR3 length equals 13 residues. The sequenced sample consisted of peripheral blood. The gene calls are TRBV12-3 or TRBV12-4 and TRBJ2-1; D remains unclear. The TCR comes from a man aged 45-60 years who had recovered from COVID-19. Here the CDR3 reads CASSRSGYNEQFF. The DNA for the CDR3 is TGTGCCAGCAGTCGTAGTGGCTACAATGAGCAGTTCTTC.